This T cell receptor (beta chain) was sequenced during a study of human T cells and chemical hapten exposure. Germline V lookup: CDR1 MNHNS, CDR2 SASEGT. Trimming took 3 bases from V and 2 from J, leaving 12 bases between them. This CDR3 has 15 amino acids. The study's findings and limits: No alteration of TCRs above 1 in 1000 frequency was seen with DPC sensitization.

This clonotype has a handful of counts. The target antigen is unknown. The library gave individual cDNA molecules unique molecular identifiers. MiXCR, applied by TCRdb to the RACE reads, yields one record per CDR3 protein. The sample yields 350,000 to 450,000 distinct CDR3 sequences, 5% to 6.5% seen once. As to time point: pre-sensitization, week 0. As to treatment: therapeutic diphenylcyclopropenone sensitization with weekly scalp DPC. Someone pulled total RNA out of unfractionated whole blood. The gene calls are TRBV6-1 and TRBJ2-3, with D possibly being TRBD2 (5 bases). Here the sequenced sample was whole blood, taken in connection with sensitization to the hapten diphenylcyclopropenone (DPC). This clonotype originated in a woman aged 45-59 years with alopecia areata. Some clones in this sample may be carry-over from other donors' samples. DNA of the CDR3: TGTGCCAGCAGTGACGGACGGGGAACCACAGATACGCAGTATTTT. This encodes CASSDGRGTTDTQYF.